These 18 T cell receptor beta chains share one sample of origin, sequenced in a study of T cell repertoires in cytomegalovirus infection. These TCRs are of unknown antigen specificity. TCRdb processed the reads anew with MiXCR; each CDR3 protein has one entry. The sample includes around 430,000 distinct CDR3 sequences, approximately 42% of them seen just once. Sample: cultured PBMCs, taken from culture after CMV antigen stimulation. All receptors derive from a human donor in good health (CMV status not recorded). Some clones in this sample may be carry-over from other donors' samples.

This clonotype was detected only a few times. The chain has TRBV7-6 and TRBJ1-4; D remains ambiguous. CDR1 is SGHVS and CDR2 is FNYEAQ in the germline V gene. The V gene lost 0 bases and the J gene lost 4 bases, with 9 bases spanning the gap. The CDR3 is made up of 15 amino acids. The CDR3: CASSLAGRLNEKLFF. In DNA, the CDR3 is TGTGCCAGCAGCTTAGCTGGGCGGCTTAATGAAAAACTGTTTTTT.

The gene calls are TRBV23-1 and TRBJ1-6; possibly TRBD1 for D (5 bases). TRBV23-1 is known as an ORF, though its function is uncertain. The CDR3 runs to 18 residues. V lost 0 bases, J lost 3 bases, and 15 bases lay in between. For the CDR3, the DNA is TGCGCCAGCAGTCAATCGCATGCTGGGGGTTGCTATAATTCACCCCTCCACTTT. As protein: CASSQSHAGGCYNSPLHF.

The chain joins TRBV19 to TRBJ1-5; TRBD1 is a possible D gene (6 bases). Germline lookup yields CDR1 LNHDA and CDR2 SQIVND (reference sequence). This CDR3 contains 16 residues. Trimming took off 6 bases at V and 0 bases at J, with 15 bases between the two ends. The CDR3 DNA is TGTGCCAGTAGGCCGGACAGACAATATAGCAATCAGCCCCAGCATTTT. It encodes CASRPDRQYSNQPQHF.

The V call is TRBV30, the J call TRBJ2-1; tentative D call: TRBD1 (6 bases). V was trimmed by 2 bases and J by 6 bases, leaving 11 bases between them. The CDR3 length is 13 residues. Looked up from germline, CDR1 is GTSNPN and CDR2 is SVGIG (reference sequence). The CDR3 protein is CAWSRGTLNEQFF. The CDR3 DNA reads as TGTGCCTGGAGTAGGGGGACCCTCAATGAGCAGTTCTTC.

This chain connects TRBV12-3 or TRBV12-4 to TRBJ2-1; D perhaps matches TRBD1 (6 bases). This CDR3 is built from 14 residues. Between the trimmed V and J ends, which lost 8 bases and 8 bases, there was a span of 19 bases. The CDR3: CASSSAGVHDEQFF. In DNA, the CDR3 is TGTGCCAGCTCATCCGCAGGGGTTCATGATGAGCAGTTCTTC.

V usage is TRBV12-5 and J usage is TRBJ1-1; D is ambiguous. Germline values: CDR1 LGHNT, CDR2 FRNRAP. V gave up 1 base and J gave up 7 bases, with 16 bases separating them. The CDR3 length is 15 residues. The CDR3: CASGLAVGRRGEAFF. The DNA for the CDR3 is TGTGCTAGTGGTTTGGCTGTTGGGAGAAGAGGTGAAGCTTTCTTT. Supplemented by reference TRBV12-5 and TRBJ1-1, the full variable domain reads DARVTQTPRHKVTEMGQEVTMRCQPILGHNTVFWYRQTMMQGLELLAYFRNRAPLDDSGMPKDRFSAEMPDATLATLKIQPSEPRDSAVYFCASGLAVGRRGEAFFGQGTRLTVV.

This clonotype was recorded at least ten times. V gene TRBV12-3 or TRBV12-4 combines with J gene TRBJ2-7; D possibly matches TRBD1 or TRBD2 (5 bases each). The CDR3 totals 15 residues. With 3 bases removed from V and 3 bases from J, the gap between germline ends came to 15 bases. CDR3 in DNA: TGTGCCAGCAGTTTGTTGGGGACGGCTATCTACGAGCAGTACTTC. Amino acids: CASSLLGTAIYEQYF.

There are a few counts of this clonotype. The chain is built from TRBV7-6 and TRBJ2-2; D possibly corresponds to TRBD2 (6 bases). CDR3 size: 15 residues. Germline values: CDR1 SGHVS, CDR2 FNYEAQ. V lost 1 base, J lost 6 bases, and 12 bases lay in between. CDR3 in amino acids: CASSLVLGGSGELFF. DNA of the CDR3: TGTGCCAGCAGCTTAGTCCTTGGAGGGTCCGGGGAGCTGTTTTTT.

This CDR3 is CASSFRLAGGTDTQYF. CDR3 nucleotide sequence: TGTGCCAGCAGCTTCCGTCTAGCGGGAGGCACAGATACGCAGTATTTT. The chain is built from TRBV7-9 and TRBJ2-3; 10 positions match TRBD2. V gave up 3 bases and J gave up 1 base; unmatched junction bases: 4. CDR1 and CDR2 from the germline V gene are SEHNR and FQNEAQ (reference sequence). This CDR3 spans 16 amino acids.

This clonotype was observed a handful of times. The chain links TRBV6-1 to TRBJ1-4; 7 bases map to TRBD1. Germline CDR1 MNHNS, CDR2 SASEGT. The CDR3 has 13 residues. V was clipped by 4 bases and J by 8 bases; unmatched bases: 4. The CDR3 sequence: CASSAKGGEKLFF. The CDR3 coding sequence is TGTGCCAGCAGTGCGAAAGGGGGCGAAAAACTGTTTTTT.

The sample holds one count of this clonotype. The chain has TRBV19 and TRBJ2-7; unclear D gene. Per the germline V gene, CDR1 is LNHDA and CDR2 is SQIVND (reference sequence). The CDR3 consists of 13 residues. The germline V and J ends were trimmed by 1 base and 2 bases, with 6 bases remaining between them. The CDR3 reads CASSIGRTYEQYF. The CDR3 DNA follows: TGTGCCAGTAGTATAGGCCGGACCTACGAGCAGTACTTC.

Of note for this clonotype: One end of the junction is discordant with germline, which a read error may explain. This sequence joins TRBV7-2 and TRBJ2-1; 10 bases map to TRBD2. This CDR3 has 13 amino acids. The germline V gene encodes CDR1 SGHTA and CDR2 FQGNSA. Here the CDR3 reads CASSLVSSGGARF. CDR3 sequence (DNA): TGTGCCAGCAGCTTAGTTTCGAGCGGGGGGGCGAGATTC.

The rearrangement links TRBV6-5 to TRBJ1-3; D not certain. This CDR3 comprises 13 residues. In germline, CDR1 is MNHEY, CDR2 SVGAGI. Trimming removed 6 bases at V and 5 bases at J, with 11 bases between. The CDR3 sequence is CASSTSDRNTIYF. CDR3 coding DNA: TGTGCCAGCAGCACATCCGATCGAAACACCATATATTTT.

This clonotype appeared a few times. This rearrangement joins TRBV7-2 to TRBJ2-5, with 12 bases that match TRBD2. J lost 2 bases, V lost 8 bases, and 3 bases had no gene match. The CDR3 runs to 14 residues. The germline gives CDR1 SGHTA, CDR2 FQGNSA. CDR3 sequence (DNA): TGTGCCAGCGCTAGCGGGAGGGCTCAAGAGACCCAGTACTTC. Translating it yields CASASGRAQETQYF.

V is TRBV4-1 and J is TRBJ2-1; D might be TRBD2 (6 bases). This CDR3 spans 17 amino acids. Looked up from germline, CDR1 is MGHRA and CDR2 is YSYEKL. Trimming removed 0 bases at V and 4 bases at J, with 16 bases between. The CDR3 here is CASSQDRRGSGYNEQFF. CDR3 DNA sequence: TGCGCCAGCAGCCAAGATCGGAGGGGTTCAGGATACAATGAGCAGTTCTTC.

This clonotype has only a few counts. The rearrangement uses TRBV7-6 and TRBJ2-3; tentatively, D is TRBD1 (6 bases). Germline CDR1 reads SGHVS; CDR2 reads FNYEAQ. There are 14 residues in the CDR3. Trimming removed 5 bases from V and 0 bases from J, with 9 bases in between. The chain's CDR3 is CASSQTGSTDTQYF. As DNA, the CDR3 is TGTGCCAGCAGCCAGACAGGAAGCACAGATACGCAGTATTTT.

Only a few counts were recorded for this clonotype. The V call is TRBV19, the J call TRBJ1-5; 10 bases are shared with TRBD1. The V segment lost 7 bases and the J segment 10 bases; nucleotides outside the gene matches: 13. CDR1 and CDR2 from the germline V gene are LNHDA and SQIVND (reference sequence). The CDR3 consists of 15 residues. CDR3 in DNA: TGTGCCAGTACCGAAATTGACAGGGGGCTTGGTCCCCAGCATTTT. Protein: CASTEIDRGLGPQHF.

This clonotype is a singleton in its sample. The rearrangement links TRBV2 to TRBJ1-1; no clear D. Germline values: CDR1 SNHLY, CDR2 FYNNEI. The CDR3 totals 13 residues. The germline V and J ends were trimmed by 7 bases and 1 base, with 10 bases remaining between them. CDR3 sequence: CASKERANTEAFF. The CDR3, as DNA: TGTGCCAGCAAAGAGAGAGCGAACACTGAAGCTTTCTTT.